These T cell receptor beta chains were read from a single sample in a study of blood T cell repertoires in COVID-19. Assay: immunoSEQ multiplex PCR; the TCRdb copy retains only in-frame clones and omits some. The data hold around 89,000 clones, with 80% to 90% observed a single time. Sequenced material: peripheral blood. Source of these receptors: a man over 45 with acute or convalescent COVID-19. Both conserved end residues are part of each CDR3. The D gene is left open where the match is weak. A clone size is listed for some rows: how often the clone was seen (once, few, many), or a class if it is expanded.

V,J,size,D,DNA,CDR3
TRBV5-1,TRBJ1-6,NA,NA,TGCGCCAGCAGCTTGGCCGGTCCAGGGGCAGGTAATTCACCCCTCCACTTT,CASSLAGPGAGNSPLHF
TRBV5-6,TRBJ2-7,NA,TRBD2,TGTGCCAGCACCCATGGGGCACTAGCGGTATACGAGCAGTACTTC,CASTHGALAVYEQYF
TRBV3-1/TRBV3-2,TRBJ1-1,NA,TRBD1,TGTGCCAGCAGCCCCCGGGCAGGGGGTGTTGGTACTGAAGCTTTCTTT,CASSPRAGGVGTEAFF
TRBV7-2,TRBJ1-3,NA,NA,TGTGCCAGCAGCTTAGTCCGCTCTGGAAACACCATATATTTT,CASSLVRSGNTIYF
TRBV14,TRBJ2-1,few,TRBD2,TGTGCCAGCAGCCAAGTTCTCCTGACTAGCGCAGGCGAGCAGTTCTTC,CASSQVLLTSAGEQFF
TRBV9,TRBJ2-5,NA,NA,TGTGCCAGCAGCCGGGAGACCCAGTACTTC,CASSRETQYF
TRBV7-8,TRBJ1-5,NA,NA,TGTGCCAGCTCAACCCCCCGGACACATCAGCCCCAGCATTTT,CASSTPRTHQPQHF
TRBV7-2,TRBJ2-3,NA,NA,TGTGCCAGCAGCTTACGATTTGCGGCCTTCACAGATACGCAGTATTTT,CASSLRFAAFTDTQYF
TRBV11-1,TRBJ2-7,NA,NA,TGTGCCAGCAGCTTAGGCGGGACGGCCTACGAGCAGTACTTC,CASSLGGTAYEQYF
TRBV28,TRBJ1-5,NA,NA,TGTGCCAGCAGCCGTCCTGTAGCCCGTAGCAATCAGCCCCAGCATTTT,CASSRPVARSNQPQHF
TRBV7-2,TRBJ1-1,NA,TRBD1,TGTGCCAGCAGCCTACCTACAGGGGCCACTGAAGCTTTCTTT,CASSLPTGATEAFF
TRBV18,TRBJ1-5,NA,NA,TGTGCCAGCTCCGTGGACAGAGATAGCAATCAGCCCCAGCATTTT,CASSVDRDSNQPQHF
TRBV3-1/TRBV3-2,TRBJ1-2,NA,TRBD1,TGTGCCAGCAGCCAAGCCCCCGGGACAGGGCGCGGCTACACCTTC,CASSQAPGTGRGYTF
TRBV2,TRBJ1-5,NA,NA,TGTGCCAGCAGTCCTCGCGTTAATAGCAATCAGCCCCAGCATTTT,CASSPRVNSNQPQHF
TRBV19,TRBJ2-6,NA,NA,TGTGCCAGCAAGACGCAGGGGTATGGGGCCAACGTCCTGACTTTC,CASKTQGYGANVLTF
TRBV19,TRBJ1-4,NA,TRBD1,TGTGCCAGTAGGTCCCCAGGGGGCGTTGGTGAAAAACTGTTTTTT,CASRSPGGVGEKLFF
TRBV10-3,TRBJ2-5,NA,NA,TGTGCCATCGCGGACCAGGGCCAAGAGACCCAGTACTTC,CAIADQGQETQYF
TRBV12-5,TRBJ2-2,NA,NA,TGTGCTAGTAGTTTTGGGACAACGAACACCGGGGAGCTGTTTTTT,CASSFGTTNTGELFF
TRBV30,TRBJ2-5,NA,NA,TGTGCCTGGAGAACGGCGGGGGCCCTAGAGACCCAGTACTTC,CAWRTAGALETQYF
TRBV18,TRBJ1-1,NA,TRBD1,TGTGCCAGCTCACCACCCGGGACAGTGAACACTGAAGCTTTCTTT,CASSPPGTVNTEAFF
TRBV19,TRBJ2-3,NA,TRBD2,TGTGCCAGTAGTAGAGGGGAGGGATTACGGGCAGATACGCAGTATTTT,CASSRGEGLRADTQYF
TRBV5-4,TRBJ2-7,many,NA,TGTGCCAGCAGCCGACGGGACTTCTACGAGCAGTACTTC,CASSRRDFYEQYF
TRBV18,TRBJ1-5,NA,NA,TGTGCCAGCTCCTGCGCCCAGCATTTT,CASSCAQHF
TRBV6-5,TRBJ1-5,NA,NA,TGTGCCAGCTTACGGGAAGTGGGCAATCAGCCCCAGCATTTT,CASLREVGNQPQHF
TRBV5-1,TRBJ2-7,NA,TRBD2,TGCGCCAGCAGCATCGGGACTAGCGGGGGGCCGACGAAGAACTACGAGCAGTACTTC,CASSIGTSGGPTKNYEQYF
TRBV11-3,TRBJ2-1,NA,TRBD2,TGTGCCAGCAGCTTAGTGCTAGCGGACTACAATGAGCAGTTCTTC,CASSLVLADYNEQFF
TRBV12-3/TRBV12-4,TRBJ1-5,NA,TRBD1,TGTGCCAGCAATGGGGACAGGGTCGCCCCCCAGCATTTT,CASNGDRVAPQHF
TRBV9,TRBJ1-2,NA,TRBD1,TGTGCCAGCAGCGCAGCCCCCGACAGGGTCCTTGGCTACACCTTC,CASSAAPDRVLGYTF
TRBV19,TRBJ2-1,NA,TRBD2,TGTGCCAGTAGACAGAGCGGGGTTCCCTCCTACAATGAGCAGTTCTTC,CASRQSGVPSYNEQFF
TRBV18,TRBJ1-5,NA,TRBD1,TGTGCCAGCTCTCCTTCGTATTGGACAGGGGATCAGCCCCAGCATTTT,CASSPSYWTGDQPQHF
TRBV30,TRBJ1-2,NA,TRBD1,TGTGCCTGGACCCACCTGACAGGGACCTATGGCTACACCTTC,CAWTHLTGTYGYTF
TRBV19,TRBJ1-2,few,NA,TGTGCCAGTACCCCCGGGGGCTATGGCTACACCTTC,CASTPGGYGYTF
TRBV29-1,TRBJ1-1,NA,NA,TGCAGCGCTGGATGGGCAGGGAGGGCGGCTGAAGCTTTCTTT,CSAGWAGRAAEAFF
TRBV30,TRBJ2-7,NA,NA,TGTGCCTGGAGACAGTTAACCTACGAGCAGTACTTC,CAWRQLTYEQYF
TRBV15,TRBJ1-2,NA,NA,TGTGCCACCAGCACCTTGCTAGGAAAGGGGGGCTACACCTTC,CATSTLLGKGGYTF
TRBV2,TRBJ2-6,NA,NA,TGTGCCAGCAGGGAACGGGGCTCTGGGGCCAACGTCCTGACTTTC,CASRERGSGANVLTF
TRBV14,TRBJ1-1,NA,TRBD1,TGTGCCAGCAGCCAGCCCGGGACAGGGGATCACACTGAAGCTTTCTTT,CASSQPGTGDHTEAFF